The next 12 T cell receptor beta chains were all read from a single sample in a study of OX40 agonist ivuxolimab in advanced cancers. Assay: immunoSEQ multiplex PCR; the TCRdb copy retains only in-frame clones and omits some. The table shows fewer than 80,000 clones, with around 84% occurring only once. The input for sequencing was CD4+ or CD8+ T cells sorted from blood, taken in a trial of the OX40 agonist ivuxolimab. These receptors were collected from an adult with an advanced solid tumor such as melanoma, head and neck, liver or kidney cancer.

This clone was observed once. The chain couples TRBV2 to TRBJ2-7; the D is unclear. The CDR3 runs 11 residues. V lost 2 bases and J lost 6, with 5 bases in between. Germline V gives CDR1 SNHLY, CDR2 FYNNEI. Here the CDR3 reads CASSELSEQYF. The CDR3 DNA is TGTGCCAGCAGTGAACTTAGCGAGCAGTACTTC.

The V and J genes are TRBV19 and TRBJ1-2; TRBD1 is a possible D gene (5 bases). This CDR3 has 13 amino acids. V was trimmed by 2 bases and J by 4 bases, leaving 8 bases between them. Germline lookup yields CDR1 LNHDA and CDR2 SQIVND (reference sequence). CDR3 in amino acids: CASSIKGTYGYTF. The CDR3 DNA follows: TGTGCCAGTAGTATAAAGGGGACCTATGGCTACACCTTC.

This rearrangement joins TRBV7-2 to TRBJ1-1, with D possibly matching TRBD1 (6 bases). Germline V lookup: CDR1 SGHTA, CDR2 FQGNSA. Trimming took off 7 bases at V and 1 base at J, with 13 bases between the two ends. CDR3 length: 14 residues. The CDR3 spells CASKEGGSNTEAFF. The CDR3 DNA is TGTGCCAGCAAGGAAGGGGGTTCGAACACTGAAGCTTTCTTT.

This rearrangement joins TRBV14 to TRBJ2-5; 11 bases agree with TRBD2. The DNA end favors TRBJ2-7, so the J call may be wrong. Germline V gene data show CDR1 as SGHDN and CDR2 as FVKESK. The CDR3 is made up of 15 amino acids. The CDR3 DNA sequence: TGTGCCAGCAGCCAAGTAGGGACTAGCGGCTACGAGCAGTACTTC. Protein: CASSQVGTSGYEQYF.

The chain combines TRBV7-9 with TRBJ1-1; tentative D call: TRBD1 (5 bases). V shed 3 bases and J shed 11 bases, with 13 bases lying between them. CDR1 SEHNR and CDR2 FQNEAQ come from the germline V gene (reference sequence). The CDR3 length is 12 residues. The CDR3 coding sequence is TGTGCCAGCAGCTTTCAGGGATCCGGGGCTTTCTTT. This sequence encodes CASSFQGSGAFF.

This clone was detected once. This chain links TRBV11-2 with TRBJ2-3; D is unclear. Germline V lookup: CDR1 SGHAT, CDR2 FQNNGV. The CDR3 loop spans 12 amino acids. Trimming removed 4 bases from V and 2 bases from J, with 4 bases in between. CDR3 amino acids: CASSSNTDTQYF. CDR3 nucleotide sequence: TGTGCCAGCAGCTCGAACACAGATACGCAGTATTTT.

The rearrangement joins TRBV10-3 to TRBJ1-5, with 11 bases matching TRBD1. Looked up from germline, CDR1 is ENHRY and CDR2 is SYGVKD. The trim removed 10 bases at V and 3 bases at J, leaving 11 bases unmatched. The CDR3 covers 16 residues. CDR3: CATRGPGQGVNQPQHF. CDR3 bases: TGTGCCACCCGGGGACCGGGACAGGGGGTCAATCAGCCCCAGCATTTT.

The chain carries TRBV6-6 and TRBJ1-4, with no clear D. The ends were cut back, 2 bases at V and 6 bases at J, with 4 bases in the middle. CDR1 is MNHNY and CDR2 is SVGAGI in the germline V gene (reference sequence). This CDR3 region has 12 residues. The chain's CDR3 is CASSYGHEKLFF. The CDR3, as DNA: TGTGCCAGCAGTTACGGGCATGAAAAACTGTTTTTT.

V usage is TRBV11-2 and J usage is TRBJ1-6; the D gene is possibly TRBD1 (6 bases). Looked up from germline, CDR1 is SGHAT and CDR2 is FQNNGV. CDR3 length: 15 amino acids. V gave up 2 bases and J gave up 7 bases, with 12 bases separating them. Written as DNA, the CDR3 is TGTGCCAGCAGCTTAAACAGGGTGGCAAATTCACCCCTCCACTTT. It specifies CASSLNRVANSPLHF.

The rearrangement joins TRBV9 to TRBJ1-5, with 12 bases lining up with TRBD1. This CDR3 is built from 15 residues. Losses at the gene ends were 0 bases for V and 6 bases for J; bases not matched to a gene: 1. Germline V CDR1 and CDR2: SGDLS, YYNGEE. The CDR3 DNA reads TGTGCCAGCAGCGTAGGGGACAGGGGGCCTCAGCCCCAGCATTTT. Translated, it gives CASSVGDRGPQPQHF.

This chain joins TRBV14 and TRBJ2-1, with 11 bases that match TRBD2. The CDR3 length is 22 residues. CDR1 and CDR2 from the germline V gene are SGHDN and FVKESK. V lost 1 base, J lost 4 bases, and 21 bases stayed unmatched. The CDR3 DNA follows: TGTGCCAGCAGCCAAGTCCCACCGACAGGGAAGACCCTAGCGGGAGGTTACAATGAGCAGTTCTTC. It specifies CASSQVPPTGKTLAGGYNEQFF.

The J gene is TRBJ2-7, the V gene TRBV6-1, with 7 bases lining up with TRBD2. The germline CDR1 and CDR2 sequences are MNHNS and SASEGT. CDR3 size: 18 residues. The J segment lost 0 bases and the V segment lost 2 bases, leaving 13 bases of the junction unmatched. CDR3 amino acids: CASSESVGLYPSSYEQYF. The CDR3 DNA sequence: TGTGCCAGCAGTGAAAGTGTGGGACTATACCCGAGCTCCTACGAGCAGTACTTC.